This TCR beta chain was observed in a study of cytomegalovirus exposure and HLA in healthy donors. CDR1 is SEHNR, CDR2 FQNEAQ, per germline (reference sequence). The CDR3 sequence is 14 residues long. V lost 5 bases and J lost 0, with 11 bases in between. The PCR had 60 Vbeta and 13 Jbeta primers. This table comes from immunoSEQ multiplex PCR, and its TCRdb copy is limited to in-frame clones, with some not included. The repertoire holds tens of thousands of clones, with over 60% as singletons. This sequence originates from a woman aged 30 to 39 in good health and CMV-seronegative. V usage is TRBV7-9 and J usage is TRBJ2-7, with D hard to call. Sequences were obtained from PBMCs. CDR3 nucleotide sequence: TGTGCCAGCAGCCGTCCCTGGGCCTCCTACGAGCAGTACTTC. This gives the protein CASSRPWASYEQYF.